This TCR beta chain originates from a study of T cells in Graves' hyperthyroidism and ophthalmopathy. J gave up 1 base and V 0 bases, and 3 bases lay outside the gene matches. Germline V CDR1 and CDR2: ENHRY, SYGVKD. There are 16 residues in the CDR3. This clonotype was recorded many times. RNA transcripts were the template for amplifying TCR beta CDR3 regions. Using the HTBI primer set, a first-round RT-PCR was run on the TCR CDR3. TCRdb re-derived calls from the multiplex PCR reads in MiXCR, one entry per CDR3 protein. Of some 510,000 distinct CDR3 sequences in the sample, less than 25% were seen once.

The chain couples TRBV10-3 to TRBJ2-7; TRBD2 agrees at 10 bases. Specimen: blood. The source is a man between 18 and 29 years old with Graves' hyperthyroidism. The CDR3 region has the DNA TGTGCCATCAGTGAGTCGGGTAGCGGGGGGTCCTACGAGCAGTACTTC. It yields the protein CAISESGSGGSYEQYF.